The subject of this entry is one T cell receptor beta chain. The target antigen is unknown. This record belongs to a study of persistence of HIV-infected CD4 T cells. Notes on the study in general: Compared with CD3/CD28-stimulated cells, CMV- and Gag-responding cells showed lower TCRbeta richness.

The germline gives CDR1 SGHTA, CDR2 FQGNSA. This CDR3 region has 13 residues. Trimming took 4 bases from V and 5 from J; bases not matched to a gene: 3. This was the immunoSEQ version 4 assay in survey mode. Generated by immunoSEQ multiplex PCR, the TCRdb table keeps only in-frame clones and is missing some. Of about 7,500 clones in the sample, 55% to 65% were seen once. The stimulus was lysate of CMV-infected fibroblasts, 10 ug/mL. Responding CD4+ T cells were sorted by upregulation of both CD40 ligand and CD69. Undetectable plasma HIV-1 RNA below 50 copies/mL lasted at least 4 years. This chain links TRBV7-2 with TRBJ2-3; TRBD2 matches 7 bases. The clonotype originates from an adult man with HIV who was CMV-seropositive. This sample comprised CD4+ T cells sorted from PBMCs after roughly 18-hour stimulation, obtained from a patient who received antiretroviral therapy. CDR3 DNA sequence: TGTGCCAGCAGCTACTGGGAGGGAGATACGCAGTATTTT. Translating it yields CASSYWEGDTQYF.